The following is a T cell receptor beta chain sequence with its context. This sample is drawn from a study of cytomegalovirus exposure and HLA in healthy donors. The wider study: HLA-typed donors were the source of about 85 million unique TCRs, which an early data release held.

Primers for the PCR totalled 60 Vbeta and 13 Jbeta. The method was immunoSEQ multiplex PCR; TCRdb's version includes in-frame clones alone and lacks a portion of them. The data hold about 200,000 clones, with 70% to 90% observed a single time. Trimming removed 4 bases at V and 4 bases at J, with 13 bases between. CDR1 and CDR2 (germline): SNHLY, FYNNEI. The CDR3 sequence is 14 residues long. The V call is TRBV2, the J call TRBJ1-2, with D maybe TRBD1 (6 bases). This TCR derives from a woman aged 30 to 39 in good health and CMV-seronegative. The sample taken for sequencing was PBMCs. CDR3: CASSAAGTSYGYTF. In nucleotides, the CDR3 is TGTGCCAGCAGTGCGGCCGGGACATCCTATGGCTACACCTTC.